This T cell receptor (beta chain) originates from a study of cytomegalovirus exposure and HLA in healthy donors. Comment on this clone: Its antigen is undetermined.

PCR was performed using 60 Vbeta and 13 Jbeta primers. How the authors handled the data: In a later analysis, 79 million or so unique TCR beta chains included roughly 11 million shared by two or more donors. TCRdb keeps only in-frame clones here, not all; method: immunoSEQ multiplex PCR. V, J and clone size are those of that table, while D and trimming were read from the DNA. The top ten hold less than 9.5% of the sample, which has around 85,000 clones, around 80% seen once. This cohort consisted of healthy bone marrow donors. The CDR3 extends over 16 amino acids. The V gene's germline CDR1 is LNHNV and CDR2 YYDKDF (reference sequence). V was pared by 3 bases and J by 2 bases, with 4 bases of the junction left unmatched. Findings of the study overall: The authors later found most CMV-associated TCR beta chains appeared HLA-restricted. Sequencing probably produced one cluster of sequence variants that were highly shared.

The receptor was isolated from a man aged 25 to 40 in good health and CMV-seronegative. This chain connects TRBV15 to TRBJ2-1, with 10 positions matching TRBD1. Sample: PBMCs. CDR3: CATSRLDRGPYNEQFF. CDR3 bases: TGTGCCACCAGCAGGCTCGACAGGGGGCCCTACAATGAGCAGTTCTTC.